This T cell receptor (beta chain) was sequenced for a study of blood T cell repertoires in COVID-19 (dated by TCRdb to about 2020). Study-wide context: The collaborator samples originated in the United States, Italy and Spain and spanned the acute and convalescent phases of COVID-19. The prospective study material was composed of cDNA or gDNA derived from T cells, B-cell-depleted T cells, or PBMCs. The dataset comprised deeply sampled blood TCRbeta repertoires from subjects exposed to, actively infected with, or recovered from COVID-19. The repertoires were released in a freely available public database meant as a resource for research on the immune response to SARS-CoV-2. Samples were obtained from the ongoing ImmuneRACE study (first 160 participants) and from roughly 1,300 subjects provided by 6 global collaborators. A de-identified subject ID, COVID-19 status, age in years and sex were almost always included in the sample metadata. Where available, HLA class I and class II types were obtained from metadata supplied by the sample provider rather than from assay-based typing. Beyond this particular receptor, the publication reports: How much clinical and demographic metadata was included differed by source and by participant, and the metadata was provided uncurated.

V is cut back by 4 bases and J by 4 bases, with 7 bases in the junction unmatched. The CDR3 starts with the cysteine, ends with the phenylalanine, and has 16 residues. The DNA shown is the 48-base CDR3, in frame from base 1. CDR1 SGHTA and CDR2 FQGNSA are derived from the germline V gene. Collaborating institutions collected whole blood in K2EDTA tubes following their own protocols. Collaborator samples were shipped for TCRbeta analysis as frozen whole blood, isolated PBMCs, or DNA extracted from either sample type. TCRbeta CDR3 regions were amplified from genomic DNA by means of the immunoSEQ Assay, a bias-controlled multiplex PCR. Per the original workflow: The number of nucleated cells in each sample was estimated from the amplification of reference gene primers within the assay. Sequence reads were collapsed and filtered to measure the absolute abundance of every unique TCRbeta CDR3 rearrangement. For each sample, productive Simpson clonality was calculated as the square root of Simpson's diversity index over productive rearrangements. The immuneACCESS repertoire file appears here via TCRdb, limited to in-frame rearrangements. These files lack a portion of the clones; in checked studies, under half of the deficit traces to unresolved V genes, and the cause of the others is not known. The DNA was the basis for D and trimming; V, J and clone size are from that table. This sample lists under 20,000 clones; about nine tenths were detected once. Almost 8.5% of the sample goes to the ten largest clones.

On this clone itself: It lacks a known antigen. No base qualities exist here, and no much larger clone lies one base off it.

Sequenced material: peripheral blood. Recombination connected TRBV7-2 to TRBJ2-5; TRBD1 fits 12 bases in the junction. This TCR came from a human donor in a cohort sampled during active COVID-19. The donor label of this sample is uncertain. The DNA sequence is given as TGTGCCAGCAGCTCCATCCGGGACAGGGGGCGAGAGACCCAGTACTTC. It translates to CASSSIRDRGRETQYF.